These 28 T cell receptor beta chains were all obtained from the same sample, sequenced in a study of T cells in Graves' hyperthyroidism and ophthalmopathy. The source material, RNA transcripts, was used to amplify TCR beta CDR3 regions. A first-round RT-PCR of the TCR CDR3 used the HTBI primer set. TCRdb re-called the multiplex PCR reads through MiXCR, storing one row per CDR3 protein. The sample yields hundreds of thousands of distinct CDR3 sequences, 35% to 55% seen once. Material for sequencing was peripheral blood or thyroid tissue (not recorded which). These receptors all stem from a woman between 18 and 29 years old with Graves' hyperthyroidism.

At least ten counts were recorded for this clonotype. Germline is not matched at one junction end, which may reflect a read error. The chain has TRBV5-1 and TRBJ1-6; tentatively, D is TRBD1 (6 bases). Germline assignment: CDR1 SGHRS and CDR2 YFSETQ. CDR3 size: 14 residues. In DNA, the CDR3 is TGTGCCAGTAGTAGCGGCCAGGGGTCTTCACCCCTCCACTTT. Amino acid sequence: CASSSGQGSSPLHF.

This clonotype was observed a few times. CDR3 sequence reads: CASSASPGTGELFF. CDR3 nucleotides: TGTGCCAGCAGCGCCTCCCCAGGCACCGGGGAGCTGTTTTTT. The rearrangement joins TRBV2 to TRBJ2-2, with D hard to call. The germline V gene encodes CDR1 SNHLY and CDR2 FYNNEI. The CDR3 is 14 residues long. The V end lost 6 bases, the J end lost 4 bases, and 12 bases lay between the germline ends. Using reference TRBV2 and TRBJ2-2 for the parts outside the CDR3, the full variable domain is EPEVTQTPSHQVTQMGQEVILRCVPISNHLYFYWYRQILGQKVEFLVSFYNNEISEKSEIFDDQFSVERPDGSNFTLKIRSTKLEDSAMYFCASSASPGTGELFFGEGSRLTVL.

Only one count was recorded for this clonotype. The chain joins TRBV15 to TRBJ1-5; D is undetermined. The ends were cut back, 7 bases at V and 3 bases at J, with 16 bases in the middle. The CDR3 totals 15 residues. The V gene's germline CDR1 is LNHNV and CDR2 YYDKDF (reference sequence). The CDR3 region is CATTSDAWANQPQHF. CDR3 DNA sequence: TGTGCCACCACCAGTGACGCCTGGGCCAATCAGCCCCAGCATTTT.

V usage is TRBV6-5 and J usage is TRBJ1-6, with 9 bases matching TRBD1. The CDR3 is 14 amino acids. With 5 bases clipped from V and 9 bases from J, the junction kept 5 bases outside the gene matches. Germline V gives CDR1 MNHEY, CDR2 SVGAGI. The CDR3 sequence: CASSRDRESSPLHF. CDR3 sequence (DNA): TGTGCCAGCAGTCGGGACAGGGAGAGTTCACCCCTCCACTTT.

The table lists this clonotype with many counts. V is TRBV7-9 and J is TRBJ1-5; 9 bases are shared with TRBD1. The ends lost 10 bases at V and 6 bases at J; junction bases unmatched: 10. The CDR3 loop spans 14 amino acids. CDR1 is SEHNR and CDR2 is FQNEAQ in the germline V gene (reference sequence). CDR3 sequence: CATQAGTGIQPQHF. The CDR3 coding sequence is TGTGCCACCCAAGCCGGGACAGGGATTCAGCCCCAGCATTTT. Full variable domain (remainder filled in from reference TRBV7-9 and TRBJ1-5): DTGVSQNPRHKITKRGQNVTFRCDPISEHNRLYWYRQTLGQGPEFLTYFQNEAQLEKSRLLSDRFSAERPKGSFSTLEIQRTEQGDSAMYLCATQAGTGIQPQHFGDGTRLSIL.

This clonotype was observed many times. CDR3 loop: CASSFWGADTEAFF. The CDR3 region has the DNA TGTGCCAGCAGCTTTTGGGGGGCCGACACTGAAGCTTTCTTT. The J gene is TRBJ1-1, the V gene TRBV7-2; possible D gene TRBD1, 6 bases. CDR3 length: 14 amino acids. Trimming cost V 3 bases and J 3 bases, with 11 bases left between them. Germline lookup yields CDR1 SGHTA and CDR2 FQGNSA.

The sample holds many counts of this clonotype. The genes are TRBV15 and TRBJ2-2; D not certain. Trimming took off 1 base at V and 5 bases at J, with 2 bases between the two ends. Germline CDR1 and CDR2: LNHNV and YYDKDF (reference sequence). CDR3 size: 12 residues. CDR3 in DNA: TGTGCCACCAGCAGAGCTACCGGGGAGCTGTTTTTT. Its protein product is CATSRATGELFF.

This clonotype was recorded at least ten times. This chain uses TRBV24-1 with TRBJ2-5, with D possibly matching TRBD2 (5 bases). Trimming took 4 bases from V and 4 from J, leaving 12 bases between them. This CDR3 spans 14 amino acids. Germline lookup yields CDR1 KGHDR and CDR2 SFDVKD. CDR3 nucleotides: TGTGCCACCAGTGACTCCGGACGGGGAGAGACCCAGTACTTC. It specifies CATSDSGRGETQYF.

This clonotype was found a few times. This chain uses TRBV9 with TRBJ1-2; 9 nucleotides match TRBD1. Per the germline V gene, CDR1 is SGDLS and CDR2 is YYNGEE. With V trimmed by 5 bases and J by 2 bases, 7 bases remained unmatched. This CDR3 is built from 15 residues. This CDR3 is CASREGQGLNYGYTF. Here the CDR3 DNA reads TGTGCCAGCAGAGAGGGACAGGGTCTCAACTATGGCTACACCTTC. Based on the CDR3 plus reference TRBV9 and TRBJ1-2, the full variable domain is DSGVTQTPKHLITATGQRVTLRCSPRSGDLSVYWYQQSLDQGLQFLIQYYNGEERAKGNILERFSAQQFPDLHSELNLSSLELGDSALYFCASREGQGLNYGYTFGSGTRLTVV.

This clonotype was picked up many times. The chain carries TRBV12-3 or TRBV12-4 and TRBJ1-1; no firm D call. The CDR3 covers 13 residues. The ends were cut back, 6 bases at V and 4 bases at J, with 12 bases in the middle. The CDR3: CASRKGSSTEAFF. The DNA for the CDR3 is TGTGCCAGCAGGAAAGGGAGCAGCACTGAAGCTTTCTTT.

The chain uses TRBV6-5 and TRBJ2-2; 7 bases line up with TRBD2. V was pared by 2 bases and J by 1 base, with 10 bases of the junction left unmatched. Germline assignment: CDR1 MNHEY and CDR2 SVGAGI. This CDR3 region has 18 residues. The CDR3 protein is CASSYLPGVAGNTGELFF. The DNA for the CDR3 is TGTGCCAGCAGTTACCTCCCGGGGGTAGCGGGGAACACCGGGGAGCTGTTTTTT.

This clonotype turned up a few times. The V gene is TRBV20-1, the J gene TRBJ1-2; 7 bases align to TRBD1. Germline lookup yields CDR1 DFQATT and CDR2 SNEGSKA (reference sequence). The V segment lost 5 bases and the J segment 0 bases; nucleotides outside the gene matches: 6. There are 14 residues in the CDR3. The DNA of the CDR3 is TGCAGTGCTTGGGACAGCCGAGCTAACTATGGCTACACCTTC. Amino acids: CSAWDSRANYGYTF.

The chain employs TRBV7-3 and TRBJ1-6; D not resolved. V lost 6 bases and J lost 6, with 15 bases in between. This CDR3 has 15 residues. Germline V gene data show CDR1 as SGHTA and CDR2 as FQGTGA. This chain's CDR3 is CASSLNGVGNSPLHF. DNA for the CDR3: TGTGCCAGCAGTTTGAACGGGGTGGGTAATTCACCCCTCCACTTT.

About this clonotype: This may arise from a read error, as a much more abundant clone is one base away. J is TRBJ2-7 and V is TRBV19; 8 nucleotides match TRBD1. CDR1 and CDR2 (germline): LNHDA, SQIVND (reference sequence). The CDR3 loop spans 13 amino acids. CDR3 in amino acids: CAGSWTGTYEQYF. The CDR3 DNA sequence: TGTGCCGGTAGCTGGACAGGGACCTACGAGCAGTACTTC.

DNA of the CDR3: TGTGCCAGCAGCTTAGTACAGGGCGGTGAAGCTTTCTTT. The encoded protein is CASSLVQGGEAFF. This rearrangement joins TRBV7-2 to TRBJ1-1; tentative D call: TRBD1 (6 bases). Between the trimmed V and J ends, which lost 1 base and 7 bases, there was a span of 10 bases. Germline assignment: CDR1 SGHTA and CDR2 FQGNSA. The CDR3 has 13 residues.

The CDR3 sequence is CASSVSGGGGELFF. The CDR3 region has the DNA TGTGCCAGCAGTGTTAGCGGAGGCGGCGGGGAGCTGTTTTTT. The J gene is TRBJ2-2, the V gene TRBV2; maybe TRBD2 (6 bases). The CDR3 totals 14 residues. V was shortened by 4 bases and J by 7 bases, with 13 bases between the two germline ends. Germline CDR1 and CDR2: SNHLY and FYNNEI.

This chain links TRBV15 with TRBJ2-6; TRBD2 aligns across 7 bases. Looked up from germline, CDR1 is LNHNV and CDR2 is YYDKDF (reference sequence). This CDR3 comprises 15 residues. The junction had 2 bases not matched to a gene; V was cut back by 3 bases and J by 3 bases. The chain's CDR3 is CATSSGGGGANVLTF. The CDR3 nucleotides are TGTGCCACCAGCAGTGGCGGGGGTGGGGCCAACGTCCTGACTTTC. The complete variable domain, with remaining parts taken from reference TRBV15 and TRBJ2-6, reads DAMVIQNPRYQVTQFGKPVTLSCSQTLNHNVMYWYQQKSSQAPKLLFHYYDKDFNNEADTPDNFQSRRPNTSFCFLDIRSPGLGDTAMYLCATSSGGGGANVLTFGAGSRLTVL.

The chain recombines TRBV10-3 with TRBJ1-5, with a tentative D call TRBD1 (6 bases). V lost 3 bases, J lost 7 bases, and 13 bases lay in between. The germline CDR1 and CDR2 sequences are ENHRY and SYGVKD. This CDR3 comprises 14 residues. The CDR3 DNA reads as TGTGCCATCAGTGACGCACAGGGTAGCCAGCCCCAGCATTTT. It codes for CAISDAQGSQPQHF.

CDR3 in DNA: TGTGCCAGCAGCCCCCAAGGGGGCTCAGGAAAACTGTTTTTT. It yields the protein CASSPQGGSGKLFF. The chain is built from TRBV9 and TRBJ1-4; 7 bases align to TRBD1. The length of the CDR3 is 14 residues. With 4 bases clipped from V and 10 bases from J, the junction kept 10 bases outside the gene matches. CDR1 is SGDLS and CDR2 is YYNGEE in the germline V gene.

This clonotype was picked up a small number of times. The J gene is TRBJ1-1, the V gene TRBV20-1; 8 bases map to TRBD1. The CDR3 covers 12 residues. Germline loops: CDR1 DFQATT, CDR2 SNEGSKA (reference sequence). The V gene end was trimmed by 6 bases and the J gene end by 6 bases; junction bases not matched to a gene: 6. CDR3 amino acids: CSAGQGVPEAFF. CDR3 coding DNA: TGCAGTGCAGGACAGGGCGTGCCTGAAGCTTTCTTT.

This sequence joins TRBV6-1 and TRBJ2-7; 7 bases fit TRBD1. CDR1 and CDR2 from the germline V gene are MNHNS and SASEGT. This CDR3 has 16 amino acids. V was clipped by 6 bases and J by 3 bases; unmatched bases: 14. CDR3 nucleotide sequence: TGTGCCAGCAGCCGACAGGGTTTTCAGGTGCACTACGAGCAGTACTTC. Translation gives CASSRQGFQVHYEQYF.

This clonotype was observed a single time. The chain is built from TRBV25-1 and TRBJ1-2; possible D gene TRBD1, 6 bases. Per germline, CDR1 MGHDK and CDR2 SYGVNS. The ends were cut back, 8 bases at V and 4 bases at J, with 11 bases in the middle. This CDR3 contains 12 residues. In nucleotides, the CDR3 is TGTGCCAGCCGGGACACCATCTATGGCTACACCTTC. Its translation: CASRDTIYGYTF.

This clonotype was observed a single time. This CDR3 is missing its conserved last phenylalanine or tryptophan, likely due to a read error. This CDR3 reads CASSSGRNTEAFL. The CDR3 nucleotides read TGTGCCAGCAGCTCAGGGCGGAACACTGAAGCTTTCCTT. The V and J genes are TRBV7-1 and TRBJ1-1, with unresolved D. TRBV7-1 is noted as an ORF with a role that remains uncertain. Trimming removed 1 base at V and 1 base at J, with 4 bases between. The CDR3 covers 13 residues.

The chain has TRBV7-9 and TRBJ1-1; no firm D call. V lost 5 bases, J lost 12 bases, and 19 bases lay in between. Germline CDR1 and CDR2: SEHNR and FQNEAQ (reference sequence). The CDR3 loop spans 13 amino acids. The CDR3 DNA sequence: TGTGCCAGCAGCCGAGGCGGGAGGGCTGAGACTTTCTTT. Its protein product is CASSRGGRAETFF.

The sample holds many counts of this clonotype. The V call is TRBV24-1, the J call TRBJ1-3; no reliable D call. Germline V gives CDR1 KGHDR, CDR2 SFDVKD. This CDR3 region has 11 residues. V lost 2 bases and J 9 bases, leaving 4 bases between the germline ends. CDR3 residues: CATSDSSTIYF. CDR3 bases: TGTGCCACCAGTGATTCGAGCACCATATATTTT.

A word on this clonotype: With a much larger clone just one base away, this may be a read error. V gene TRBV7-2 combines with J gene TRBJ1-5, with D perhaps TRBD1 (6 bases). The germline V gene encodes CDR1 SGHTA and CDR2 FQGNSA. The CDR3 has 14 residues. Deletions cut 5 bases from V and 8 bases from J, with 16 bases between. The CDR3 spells CASSLRGGDKPQHF. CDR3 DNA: TGTGCCAGCAGCCTAAGAGGGGGAGATAAGCCCCAGCATTTT.

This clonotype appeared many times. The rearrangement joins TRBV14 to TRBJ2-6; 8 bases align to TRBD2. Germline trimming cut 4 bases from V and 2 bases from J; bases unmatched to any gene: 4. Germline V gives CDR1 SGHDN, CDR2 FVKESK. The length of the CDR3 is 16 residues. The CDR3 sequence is CASSPGLGPGANVLTF. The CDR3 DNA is TGTGCCAGCAGCCCGGGACTAGGACCTGGGGCCAACGTCCTGACTTTC.

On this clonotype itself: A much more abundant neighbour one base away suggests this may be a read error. CDR3 in amino acids: CAISESLGPETQYF. Here the CDR3 DNA reads TGTGCCATCAGTGAATCCCTCGGCCCAGAGACCCAGTACTTC. V is TRBV10-3 and J is TRBJ2-5; D is unclear. CDR3 size: 14 residues. V lost 3 bases to trimming and J lost 4 bases, with 12 bases between them. Looked up from germline, CDR1 is ENHRY and CDR2 is SYGVKD.